These 6 T cell receptor beta chains originate from one sample sequenced in a study of T cell changes during pregnancy in multiple sclerosis. Method: immunoSEQ multiplex PCR; TCRdb's copy keeps in-frame clones and lacks some. The data show tens of thousands of clones, about 89% seen once. The sample was CD4+ T cells from peripheral blood mononuclear cells, taken in the first trimester of pregnancy. Every receptor here comes from a female donor with multiple sclerosis, enrolled in a pregnancy study.

The V and J genes are TRBV6-1 and TRBJ2-3; no definite D call. CDR1 MNHNS and CDR2 SASEGT come from the germline V gene. Trimming stripped 0 bases from V and 1 base from J, with 8 bases between. The CDR3 covers 15 residues. CDR3 DNA: TGTGCCAGCAGTGAAGCGAGCTTCCGCACAGATACGCAGTATTTT. Amino acids: CASSEASFRTDTQYF.

The chain combines TRBV5-4 with TRBJ2-7; weak D call: TRBD2 (7 bases). Germline CDR1 SGHNT, CDR2 YYREEE (reference sequence). The CDR3 extends over 17 amino acids. V was pared by 0 bases and J by 3 bases, with 19 bases between. The CDR3 bases are TGTGCCAGCAGCTTGGATATGGGGGGGGCTAGCGTCTACGAGCAGTACTTC. Protein product: CASSLDMGGASVYEQYF. Combining the CDR3 with reference TRBV5-4 and TRBJ2-7 gives the whole variable domain ETGVTQSPTHLIKTRGQQVTLRCSSQSGHNTVSWYQQALGQGPQFIFQYYREEENGRGNFPPRFSGLQFPNYSSELNVNALELDDSALYLCASSLDMGGASVYEQYFGPGTRLTVT.

The V call is TRBV7-2, the J call TRBJ2-7, with 9 bases that match TRBD1. Germline-derived CDR1 and CDR2 are SGHTA and FQGNSA. CDR3 length: 16 amino acids. After removal of 5 bases from V and 2 bases from J, the junction contained 10 bases not matched to a gene. For the CDR3, the DNA is TGTGCCAGCAGCGGGACAGGGTGGGGAGTTACCTACGAGCAGTACTTC. Translating it yields CASSGTGWGVTYEQYF.

This chain links TRBV7-2 with TRBJ1-2; the match to TRBD1 covers 11 bases. This CDR3 spans 15 amino acids. The germline gives CDR1 SGHTA, CDR2 FQGNSA. The V gene end was trimmed by 1 base and the J gene end by 7 bases; junction bases not matched to a gene: 5. The CDR3 sequence: CASSLGGQGAGGYTF. For the CDR3, the DNA is TGTGCCAGCAGCTTAGGAGGACAGGGGGCGGGTGGCTACACCTTC. Using reference TRBV7-2 and TRBJ1-2 for the parts outside the CDR3, the full variable domain is GAGVSQSPSNKVTEKGKDVELRCDPISGHTALYWYRQSLGQGLEFLIYFQGNSAPDKSGLPSDRFSAERTGGSVSTLTIQRTQQEDSAVYLCASSLGGQGAGGYTFGSGTRLTVV.

The CDR3 protein is CASSPLTDRDRGVLYEQYF. CDR3 in DNA: TGCGCCAGCAGCCCACTAACAGATCGGGACAGGGGTGTTCTCTACGAGCAGTACTTC. The chain uses TRBV4-1 and TRBJ2-7; 10 bases agree with TRBD1. After removal of 4 bases from V and 3 bases from J, the junction contained 18 bases not matched to a gene. There are 19 residues in the CDR3. CDR1 and CDR2 (germline): MGHRA, YSYEKL.

The chain recombines TRBV6-1 with TRBJ2-3, with 11 bases fitting TRBD2. After removal of 2 bases from V and 0 bases from J, the junction contained 4 bases not matched to a gene. Germline-derived CDR1 and CDR2 are MNHNS and SASEGT. This CDR3 contains 17 residues. The CDR3 region has the DNA TGTGCCAGCAGTGAAAGGTCTAGCGGGAGGAGCACAGATACGCAGTATTTT. It encodes CASSERSSGRSTDTQYF.